The 22 T cell receptor beta chains below were found in one sample sequenced in a study of OX40 agonist ivuxolimab in advanced cancers. Here immunoSEQ multiplex PCR was the method, and the copy in TCRdb shows in-frame clones only, minus some. The sample shows tens of thousands of clones, 82% of them seen only once. The starting material was CD4+ or CD8+ T cells sorted from blood, obtained in a trial of the OX40 agonist ivuxolimab. Every receptor here comes from an adult with an advanced solid tumor such as melanoma, head and neck, liver or kidney cancer.

The chain uses TRBV13 and TRBJ2-7; D unclear. The CDR3 consists of 12 residues. V was pared by 0 bases and J by 5 bases, with 5 bases between. The germline V gene has CDR1 PRHDT and CDR2 FYEKMQ (reference sequence). The CDR3: CASSLGENEQYF. In DNA form, the CDR3 reads TGTGCCAGCAGCTTAGGTGAGAACGAGCAGTACTTC.

The chain recombines TRBV18 with TRBJ2-5, with D possibly matching TRBD2 (6 bases). Between the trimmed V and J ends, which lost 3 bases and 3 bases, there was a span of 14 bases. The CDR3 contains 15 residues. From germline, CDR1 is KGHSH and CDR2 LQKENI. The CDR3: CASSPYKGGEETQYF. The CDR3 nucleotides are TGTGCCAGCTCACCCTATAAGGGCGGGGAAGAGACCCAGTACTTC.

The chain combines TRBV27 with TRBJ1-2, with D tentatively TRBD1 (6 bases). Per germline, CDR1 MNHEY and CDR2 SMNVEV (reference sequence). Trimming shortened V by 5 bases and J by 2 bases, and 9 bases separated the two germline ends. The CDR3 length is 13 residues. CDR3 sequence reads: CASSTTGNYGYTF. CDR3 nucleotides: TGTGCCAGCAGTACCACAGGGAACTATGGCTACACCTTC.

About this clone itself: Here the CDR3 omits its conserved ending phenylalanine or tryptophan, so a read error is the likely source. In nucleotides, the CDR3 is TGTGCCAGTAGTATCGCCAGGGGTGAGACCTACGAGCAGTACCTC. Residues: CASSIARGETYEQYL. The genes are TRBV19 and TRBJ2-7; a possible D gene is TRBD1 (6 bases). Germline V gives CDR1 LNHDA, CDR2 SQIVND (reference sequence). V dropped 3 bases and J dropped 2 bases, with 14 bases sitting between them. The CDR3 loop spans 15 amino acids.

The chain recombines TRBV19 with TRBJ1-1; TRBD1 matches at 7 bases. Germline-derived CDR1 and CDR2 are LNHDA and SQIVND (reference sequence). The CDR3 is made up of 14 amino acids. V lost 2 bases, J lost 2 bases, and 2 bases stayed unmatched. The CDR3, as DNA: TGTGCCAGTAGTATATACAGGGGAAACACTGAAGCTTTCTTT. Translating gives CASSIYRGNTEAFF. Using reference TRBV19 and TRBJ1-1 for the parts outside the CDR3, the full variable domain is DGGITQSPKYLFRKEGQNVTLSCEQNLNHDAMYWYRQDPGQGLRLIYYSQIVNDFQKGDIAEGYSVSREKKESFPLTVTSAQKNPTAFYLCASSIYRGNTEAFFGQGTRLTVV.

The chain recombines TRBV15 with TRBJ2-6; D might be TRBD2 (5 bases). The CDR3 has 16 amino acids. Germline CDR1 and CDR2: LNHNV and YYDKDF (reference sequence). V lost 5 bases, J lost 1 base, and 12 bases lay in between. The CDR3 DNA sequence: TGTGCCACCAGCCCTGACCGGACTTCTGGGGCCAACGTCCTGACTTTC. Its translation is CATSPDRTSGANVLTF.

J is TRBJ2-4 and V is TRBV7-2, with 9 bases lining up with TRBD2. Trimming removed 5 bases from V and 7 bases from J; junction bases left unmatched: 9. The CDR3 is 15 residues long. Germline CDR1 SGHTA, CDR2 FQGNSA. The chain's CDR3 is CASSPGTSLWNIQYF. The CDR3 region has the DNA TGTGCCAGCAGCCCCGGGACTAGCCTATGGAACATTCAGTACTTC. Complete variable domain (other parts from reference TRBV7-2 and TRBJ2-4): GAGVSQSPSNKVTEKGKDVELRCDPISGHTALYWYRQSLGQGLEFLIYFQGNSAPDKSGLPSDRFSAERTGGSVSTLTIQRTQQEDSAVYLCASSPGTSLWNIQYFGAGTRLSVL.

The V call is TRBV7-8, the J call TRBJ1-2; 9 nucleotides match TRBD1. V shed 5 bases and J 6 bases; nucleotides not matched to a gene: 7. CDR3 length: 14 amino acids. Germline V lookup: CDR1 SGHVS, CDR2 FQNEAQ. The CDR3 sequence is CASSPGTGINGYTF. The CDR3 DNA sequence: TGTGCCAGCAGCCCCGGGACAGGGATTAATGGCTACACCTTC.

This chain joins TRBV6-1 and TRBJ2-7, with 10 bases identical to TRBD2. This CDR3 spans 15 amino acids. The V segment lost 1 base and the J segment 0 bases; nucleotides outside the gene matches: 0. Germline CDR1 MNHNS, CDR2 SASEGT. The CDR3 DNA reads as TGTGCCAGCAGTGAAGGGACTAGCGGCTCCTACGAGCAGTACTTC. Protein product: CASSEGTSGSYEQYF.

CDR3 amino acids: CASSELSGQPQHF. In DNA, the CDR3 is TGTGCCAGCAGTGAACTCTCAGGGCAGCCCCAGCATTTT. The chain combines TRBV6-1 with TRBJ1-5; a possible D gene is TRBD1 (5 bases). The V end was cut by 2 bases, the J end by 7 bases, with 9 bases between. Germline values: CDR1 MNHNS, CDR2 SASEGT. This CDR3 has 13 amino acids.

The chain links TRBV6-6 to TRBJ2-1; 7 nucleotides agree with TRBD1. V was clipped by 8 bases and J by 3 bases; unmatched bases: 1. The germline V gene encodes CDR1 MNHNY and CDR2 SVGAGI (reference sequence). This CDR3 has 12 residues. The CDR3 DNA follows: TGTGCCAGCCGGACAGGCTACAATGAGCAGTTCTTC. Protein product: CASRTGYNEQFF.

J is TRBJ1-2 and V is TRBV30; unclear D gene. CDR1 and CDR2 (germline): GTSNPN, SVGIG (reference sequence). V lost 0 bases and J lost 2, with 7 bases in between. This CDR3 region has 13 residues. This CDR3 reads CAWSVGLNYGYTF. The CDR3 nucleotides are TGTGCCTGGAGTGTGGGATTGAACTATGGCTACACCTTC.

This clone was seen a few times. The chain is built from TRBV7-7 and TRBJ2-2; possibly TRBD2 for D (5 bases). Germline assignment: CDR1 SSHAT and CDR2 FNYEAQ (reference sequence). The CDR3 is 14 residues long. Trimming left V 6 bases short and J 5 bases short, with 13 bases between. The CDR3 region is CASSRDLSTGELFF. DNA for the CDR3: TGTGCCAGCAGTCGGGATCTGAGTACCGGGGAGCTGTTTTTT.

The rearrangement uses TRBV15 and TRBJ1-5; D is ambiguous. V was shortened by 0 bases and J by 3 bases, with 15 bases between the two germline ends. Germline assignment: CDR1 LNHNV and CDR2 YYDKDF (reference sequence). This CDR3 has 17 amino acids. Written as DNA, the CDR3 is TGTGCCACCAGCAGAGATCTTACTCGGCAGTTCAATCAGCCCCAGCATTTT. It yields the protein CATSRDLTRQFNQPQHF.

This chain uses TRBV7-7 with TRBJ2-1, with D unclear. Per the germline V gene, CDR1 is SSHAT and CDR2 is FNYEAQ (reference sequence). CDR3 length: 11 amino acids. For the CDR3, the DNA is TGTTCGTCAGGTTTCTACAATGAGCAGTTCTTC. This gives the protein CSSGFYNEQFF.

The V gene is TRBV9, the J gene TRBJ2-2; D is ambiguous. The CDR3 runs 15 residues. Per germline, CDR1 SGDLS and CDR2 YYNGEE. V dropped 1 base and J dropped 0 bases, with 7 bases sitting between them. The CDR3, as DNA: TGTGCCAGCAGCGTATCTGGGGCGAACACCGGGGAGCTGTTTTTT. Translating gives CASSVSGANTGELFF.

This clone was observed a handful of times. The chain combines TRBV2 with TRBJ1-1, with D possibly being TRBD1 (5 bases). Germline V gene data show CDR1 as SNHLY and CDR2 as FYNNEI. This CDR3 spans 15 amino acids. V dropped 4 bases and J dropped 1 base, with 13 bases sitting between them. The CDR3: CASSVSGASNTEAFF. CDR3 bases: TGTGCCAGCAGTGTTTCCGGGGCCTCGAACACTGAAGCTTTCTTT.

The chain employs TRBV5-1 and TRBJ2-1, with 14 positions matching TRBD2. Unmatched junction bases numbered 6, after V lost 0 bases and J lost 7 bases. The CDR3 is 17 residues long. Germline-derived CDR1 and CDR2 are SGHRS and YFSETQ. The CDR3: CASSLAGLAGGGNEQFF. CDR3 DNA: TGCGCCAGCAGCTTGGCCGGACTAGCGGGAGGTGGAAATGAGCAGTTCTTC.

This clone was observed a single time. This chain joins TRBV28 and TRBJ1-5, with D hard to call. V was shortened by 6 bases and J by 2 bases, with 14 bases between the two germline ends. This CDR3 contains 15 residues. The germline CDR1 and CDR2 sequences are MDHEN and SYDVKM. The CDR3 DNA is TGTGCCAGCAGAGCTATAGCGCTCGGCAATCAGCCCCAGCATTTT. Translated, it gives CASRAIALGNQPQHF.

V gene TRBV15 combines with J gene TRBJ2-3; a weak D match, TRBD1 (7 bases). Per germline, CDR1 LNHNV and CDR2 YYDKDF (reference sequence). The CDR3 contains 18 residues. Trimming cost V 3 bases and J 2 bases, with 21 bases left between them. The CDR3, as DNA: TGTGCCACCAGCAGCGCCGCGGGGACAGAACTTATCACAGATACGCAGTATTTT. This gives the protein CATSSAAGTELITDTQYF.

The V gene is TRBV5-1, the J gene TRBJ2-3; possible D gene TRBD1, 7 bases. CDR1 SGHRS and CDR2 YFSETQ come from the germline V gene. Trimming took 4 bases from V and 1 from J, leaving 13 bases between them. The CDR3 runs 15 residues. CDR3 nucleotide sequence: TGCGCCAGCAGCGCAACAGGGGAGGGCACAGATACGCAGTATTTT. It translates to CASSATGEGTDTQYF. The full variable domain, in which reference TRBV5-1 and TRBJ2-3 provide the parts outside the CDR3, is KAGVTQTPRYLIKTRGQQVTLSCSPISGHRSVSWYQQTPGQGLQFLFEYFSETQRNKGNFPGRFSGRQFSNSRSEMNVSTLELGDSALYLCASSATGEGTDTQYFGPGTRLTVL.

This clone has more than one count but fewer than ten. The CDR3 DNA is TGTGCCAGTAGCAAATTTGACAGGGAGAAGTACACCGGGGAGCTGTTTTTT. This encodes CASSKFDREKYTGELFF. V gene TRBV19 combines with J gene TRBJ2-2; the match to TRBD1 covers 7 bases. The V gene end was trimmed by 6 bases and the J gene end by 3 bases; junction bases not matched to a gene: 13. The germline V gene encodes CDR1 LNHDA and CDR2 SQIVND (reference sequence). The CDR3 sequence is 17 residues long.